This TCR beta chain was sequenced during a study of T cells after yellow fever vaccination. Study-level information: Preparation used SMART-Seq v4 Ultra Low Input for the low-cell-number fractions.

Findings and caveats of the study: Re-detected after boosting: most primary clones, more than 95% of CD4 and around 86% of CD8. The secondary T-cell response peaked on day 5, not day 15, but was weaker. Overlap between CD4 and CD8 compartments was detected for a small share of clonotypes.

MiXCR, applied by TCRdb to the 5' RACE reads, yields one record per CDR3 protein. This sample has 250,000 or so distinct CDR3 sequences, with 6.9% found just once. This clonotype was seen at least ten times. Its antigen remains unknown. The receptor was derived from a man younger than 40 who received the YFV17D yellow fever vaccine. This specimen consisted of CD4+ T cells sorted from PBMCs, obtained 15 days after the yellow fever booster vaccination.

The CDR3 DNA is TGCGCCAGCAGTTTAGACAGCCTCGGGCAGCCCCAGCATTTT. The encoded protein is CASSLDSLGQPQHF. The rearrangement joins TRBV5-1 to TRBJ1-5; a possible D gene is TRBD1 (5 bases). This CDR3 has 14 amino acids. The V end lost 5 bases, the J end lost 7 bases, and 16 bases lay between the germline ends. Germline CDR1 and CDR2: SGHRS and YFSETQ. Full variable domain (rest looked up from reference TRBV5-1 and TRBJ1-5): KAGVTQTPRYLIKTRGQQVTLSCSPISGHRSVSWYQQTPGQGLQFLFEYFSETQRNKGNFPGRFSGRQFSNSRSEMNVSTLELGDSALYLCASSLDSLGQPQHFGDGTRLSIL.